What follows are 30 T cell receptor beta chains derived from one specimen sequenced in a study of response to subunit inactivated influenza vaccine. TCRdb recomputed calls from the RT-PCR reads with MiXCR, one row per CDR3 protein. The data hold just under 550,000 distinct CDR3 sequences, with under 30% observed a single time. These data also formed part of another study, on T cells expressing NK-cell markers. That study adds: The authors made TCR beta cDNA libraries by 5'RACE template switching. This switching added a universal primer site and UMIs.

Sequencing was performed on CD4+ T cells sorted from PBMCs, taken about 11 days after vaccination. The receptors here all came from a man aged 50-60 years who received an inactivated influenza vaccine.

This rearrangement joins TRBV4-2 to TRBJ2-7, with D perhaps TRBD2 (7 bases). Germline V gives CDR1 LGHNA, CDR2 YNFKEQ. V lost 0 bases and J 3 bases, leaving 18 bases between the germline ends. CDR3 length: 17 residues. Here the CDR3 DNA reads TGTGCCAGCAGCCAAGATGTGATGGCGGGGGCTGTCTACGAGCAGTACTTC. Protein sequence: CASSQDVMAGAVYEQYF.

The rearrangement links TRBV30 to TRBJ2-1; possibly TRBD1 for D (5 bases). The CDR3 is made up of 13 amino acids. The V end was cut by 4 bases, the J end by 4 bases, with 11 bases between. Germline V gives CDR1 GTSNPN, CDR2 SVGIG (reference sequence). CDR3 sequence (DNA): TGTGCCTGGAAGAGACAGTGGTACAATGAGCAGTTCTTC. Translating it yields CAWKRQWYNEQFF.

At least ten counts were recorded for this clonotype. The CDR3 nucleotides are TGCAGTGCCAGTAAAGGGACTAGCATCTACAACAATGAGCAGTTCTTC. Translation gives CSASKGTSIYNNEQFF. The J gene is TRBJ2-1, the V gene TRBV20-1, with TRBD2 matching 9 bases. The V and J ends lost 6 bases and 5 bases, in that order; junction bases with no gene match: 14. The CDR3 length is 16 residues. CDR1 DFQATT and CDR2 SNEGSKA come from the germline V gene (reference sequence).

V usage is TRBV3-1 and J usage is TRBJ1-1, with D unresolved. Germline CDR1 reads LGHDT; CDR2 reads YNNKEL (reference sequence). Between the trimmed V and J ends, which lost 1 base and 4 bases, there was a span of 7 bases. The CDR3 runs to 13 residues. As DNA, the CDR3 is TGTGCCAGCAGCCAAGTGTCAGGCACTGAAGCTTTCTTT. Translating gives CASSQVSGTEAFF.

The rearrangement uses TRBV5-1 and TRBJ1-1, with 7 bases fitting TRBD1. CDR1 SGHRS and CDR2 YFSETQ come from the germline V gene. This CDR3 has 15 amino acids. Unmatched junction bases numbered 7, after V lost 4 bases and J lost 1 base. CDR3 loop: CASSPTGAPNTEAFF. CDR3 sequence (DNA): TGCGCCAGCAGCCCAACAGGGGCTCCGAACACTGAAGCTTTCTTT.

This clonotype was observed a few times. The V gene is TRBV6-2 or TRBV6-3, the J gene TRBJ1-5; D is possibly TRBD1 (6 bases). Germline values: CDR1 MNHEY, CDR2 SVGEGT. This CDR3 contains 13 residues. The V and J ends lost 6 bases and 7 bases respectively, with 13 bases between them. DNA for the CDR3: TGTGCCAGCAGAAGACAGGTTTCGCAGCCCCAGCATTTT. Its translation is CASRRQVSQPQHF.

This clonotype was counted a few times. This chain links TRBV10-3 with TRBJ2-3, with TRBD2 matching over 10 bases. The J segment lost 0 bases and the V segment lost 5 bases, leaving 5 bases of the junction unmatched. Germline V gene data show CDR1 as ENHRY and CDR2 as SYGVKD. The CDR3 has 16 residues. The CDR3 DNA reads as TGTGCCATCAGTAGCGGGGGGGCCGATAGCACAGATACGCAGTATTTT. Translated, it gives CAISSGGADSTDTQYF.

V gene TRBV7-8 combines with J gene TRBJ1-6; no definite D call. The V gene's germline CDR1 is SGHVS and CDR2 FQNEAQ. The CDR3 loop spans 17 amino acids. Trimming left V 3 bases short and J 0 bases short, with 12 bases between. Here the CDR3 DNA reads TGTGCCAGCAGCTTTTTGGGTCGCTCCTCCTATAATTCACCCCTCCACTTT. This encodes CASSFLGRSSYNSPLHF.

The chain links TRBV6-1 to TRBJ2-2; 10 bases are shared with TRBD2. Germline V gene data show CDR1 as MNHNS and CDR2 as SASEGT. The length of the CDR3 is 15 residues. V lost 8 bases and J lost 6; bases outside the gene matches: 9. CDR3 sequence reads: CASAASGSRAGELFF. The CDR3 region has the DNA TGTGCCAGCGCCGCTAGCGGGAGCAGGGCCGGGGAGCTGTTTTTT.

The DNA for the CDR3 is TGTGCCAGCAGTTACCTACTGGGGTCACCCCTCCACTTT. Residues: CASSYLLGSPLHF. The chain uses TRBV7-9 and TRBJ1-6; D not resolved. The germline V and J ends were trimmed by 6 bases and 10 bases, with 13 bases remaining between them. The CDR3 loop spans 13 amino acids. CDR1 and CDR2 from the germline V gene are SEHNR and FQNEAQ (reference sequence).

This clonotype turned up a few times. V gene TRBV20-1 combines with J gene TRBJ2-1, with D perhaps matching TRBD1 (6 bases). Trimming left V 5 bases short and J 4 bases short, with 15 bases between. CDR1 and CDR2 from the germline V gene are DFQATT and SNEGSKA (reference sequence). CDR3 length equals 14 residues. The CDR3 sequence: CSASTGTSYNEQFF. The CDR3 coding sequence is TGCAGTGCTTCGACCGGGACATCATACAATGAGCAGTTCTTC.

The CDR3: CATSRPGGREQFF. DNA for the CDR3: TGTGCCACCAGCAGACCAGGGGGAAGAGAGCAGTTCTTC. The rearrangement uses TRBV15 and TRBJ2-1; 7 bases align to TRBD1. Germline lookup yields CDR1 LNHNV and CDR2 YYDKDF (reference sequence). Unmatched junction bases numbered 5, after V lost 2 bases and J lost 10 bases. This CDR3 region has 13 residues.

This clonotype was picked up a small number of times. The J gene is TRBJ2-7, the V gene TRBV7-2, with TRBD1 matching 7 bases. Germline CDR1 is SGHTA and CDR2 is FQGNSA. The CDR3 consists of 14 residues. J lost 1 base, V lost 6 bases, and 6 bases had no gene match. The CDR3: CASSSETGSYEQYF. CDR3 DNA: TGTGCCAGCAGTTCCGAGACAGGGTCCTACGAGCAGTACTTC.

This clonotype was counted a few times. This chain uses TRBV6-1 with TRBJ2-3; 8 bases align to TRBD2. Germline V gene lookup returns CDR1 MNHNS and CDR2 SASEGT. Trimming at V came to 6 bases and at J to 6 bases, leaving 14 bases not matched to a gene. CDR3 length: 16 amino acids. As DNA, the CDR3 is TGTGCCAGCAGAAGCTCGTGGGCGGGAGGAGTTGATACGCAGTATTTT. It specifies CASRSSWAGGVDTQYF.

This chain joins TRBV20-1 and TRBJ2-7; 10 positions agree with TRBD1. After removal of 1 base from V and 12 bases from J, the junction contained 12 bases not matched to a gene. Germline loops: CDR1 DFQATT, CDR2 SNEGSKA (reference sequence). The CDR3 loop spans 14 amino acids. This CDR3 is CSARGGRGTGALYF. In DNA, the CDR3 is TGCAGTGCTAGAGGGGGACGCGGGACAGGGGCATTGTACTTC.

This clonotype was seen a handful of times. The chain has TRBV12-3 or TRBV12-4 and TRBJ2-1; a weak D match, TRBD2 (6 bases). The CDR3 length is 16 residues. Trimming stripped 3 bases from V and 5 bases from J, with 17 bases between. The DNA for the CDR3 is TGTGCCAGCAGTTTTTTACGCGGGGAAGCCCACAATGAGCAGTTCTTC. Amino acids: CASSFLRGEAHNEQFF.

This sequence joins TRBV12-3 or TRBV12-4 and TRBJ1-2, with D perhaps matching TRBD1 (5 bases). V was clipped by 3 bases and J by 6 bases, with 14 bases between them. This CDR3 contains 14 residues. CDR3 region: CASSLGLGMDGYTF. CDR3 bases: TGTGCCAGCAGTTTGGGACTCGGCATGGATGGCTACACCTTC.

DNA of the CDR3: TGTGCCAGCAGTTCTCTTCCTGGACAGGTTTTAGCCAAAAACATTCAGTACTTC. Protein: CASSSLPGQVLAKNIQYF. This sequence joins TRBV12-3 or TRBV12-4 and TRBJ2-4; 7 nucleotides line up with TRBD1. This CDR3 spans 18 amino acids. The J segment lost 0 bases and the V segment lost 4 bases, leaving 12 bases of the junction unmatched.

This clonotype came up a few times. The chain carries TRBV12-3 or TRBV12-4 and TRBJ2-7; D is uncertain. This CDR3 contains 13 residues. The V and J ends lost 3 bases and 2 bases respectively, with 8 bases between them. CDR3 sequence reads: CASSFVGAYEQYF. The CDR3 nucleotides are TGTGCCAGCAGTTTTGTGGGTGCCTACGAGCAGTACTTC.

The sample holds a few counts of this clonotype. The J gene is TRBJ2-1, the V gene TRBV12-3 or TRBV12-4; D not resolved. CDR3 length equals 13 residues. With 7 bases removed from V and 5 bases from J, the gap between germline ends came to 12 bases. The CDR3 DNA sequence: TGTGCCAGCAACCGACGGGCAAACAATGAGCAGTTCTTC. Protein product: CASNRRANNEQFF.

The chain's CDR3 is CASSLSGRAEYEQFF. The DNA for the CDR3 is TGCGCCAGCAGCCTTAGCGGGAGGGCCGAATATGAGCAGTTCTTC. The V gene is TRBV5-1, the J gene TRBJ2-1; 11 positions agree with TRBD2. The germline V gene has CDR1 SGHRS and CDR2 YFSETQ. The length of the CDR3 is 15 residues. The trim removed 4 bases at V and 8 bases at J, leaving 8 bases unmatched.

J is TRBJ2-5 and V is TRBV3-1; 10 bases are a match to TRBD2. J was trimmed by 1 base and V by 3 bases; bases with no gene match: 2. This CDR3 is built from 15 residues. Germline V lookup: CDR1 LGHDT, CDR2 YNNKEL (reference sequence). The CDR3 spells CASSHRTSGQETQYF. CDR3 nucleotide sequence: TGTGCCAGCAGCCACCGGACTAGCGGCCAAGAGACCCAGTACTTC.

This clonotype has only one observation. The chain uses TRBV5-1 and TRBJ1-4; 8 nucleotides align to TRBD1. V gave up 5 bases and J gave up 4 bases; unmatched junction bases: 7. Germline V gene data show CDR1 as SGHRS and CDR2 as YFSETQ. CDR3 size: 15 residues. CDR3 coding DNA: TGCGCCAGCAGTCACGGACAGGGTCTTAATGAAAAACTGTTTTTT. Its translation: CASSHGQGLNEKLFF.

V and J are TRBV3-1 and TRBJ1-2; D possibly corresponds to TRBD1 (6 bases). The V end was cut by 4 bases, the J end by 4 bases, with 13 bases between. Germline CDR1 LGHDT, CDR2 YNNKEL (reference sequence). CDR3 length: 14 amino acids. CDR3 sequence reads: CASSPGASVYGYTF. The DNA of the CDR3 is TGTGCCAGCAGCCCAGGGGCTTCGGTCTATGGCTACACCTTC.

This clonotype was picked up a small number of times. This rearrangement joins TRBV18 to TRBJ1-2, with TRBD1 identical over 9 bases. Germline CDR1 KGHSH, CDR2 LQKENI. There are 12 residues in the CDR3. Trimming took 3 bases from V and 8 from J; bases not matched to a gene: 1. CDR3 bases: TGTGCCAGCTCACCCGGACAGGGGGGCTACACCTTC. It yields the protein CASSPGQGGYTF.

The rearrangement uses TRBV2 and TRBJ1-6; weak D call: TRBD1 (6 bases). This CDR3 has 14 residues. V lost 5 bases and J 8 bases, leaving 13 bases between the germline ends. Germline CDR1 and CDR2: SNHLY and FYNNEI. The DNA of the CDR3 is TGTGCCAGCAGTTTGCGGGGGCATGATTCACCCCTCCACTTT. Amino acids: CASSLRGHDSPLHF.

The table lists this clonotype with a few counts. The V and J genes are TRBV6-2 or TRBV6-3 and TRBJ2-1; 11 bases line up with TRBD2. Germline CDR1 MNHEY, CDR2 SVGEGT. V shed 7 bases and J 10 bases; nucleotides not matched to a gene: 15. This CDR3 is built from 16 residues. The CDR3 DNA reads TGTGCCAGCACGTTCACTAGCGGGAGTCCGGAGGGGGAGCAGTTCTTC. It encodes CASTFTSGSPEGEQFF.

This clonotype was detected only a few times. The rearrangement joins TRBV20-1 to TRBJ2-5; no reliable D call. The CDR3 loop spans 14 amino acids. Trimming shortened V by 1 base and J by 7 bases, and 16 bases separated the two germline ends. CDR1 and CDR2 (germline): DFQATT, SNEGSKA (reference sequence). CDR3 DNA sequence: TGCAGTGCTAGAGGTCGGGTAAACGCGGCGACCCAGTACTTC. It is translated as CSARGRVNAATQYF.

The gene calls are TRBV28 and TRBJ1-6; D unresolved. The germline V and J ends were trimmed by 2 bases and 1 base, with 9 bases remaining between them. The CDR3 is 16 residues long. Per the germline V gene, CDR1 is MDHEN and CDR2 is SYDVKM. CDR3 in DNA: TGTGCCAGCAGTTTACCGGCAGATTCCTATAATTCACCCCTCCACTTT. Translation: CASSLPADSYNSPLHF.

The rearrangement links TRBV11-2 to TRBJ1-6; D ambiguous. V lost 5 bases and J 0 bases, leaving 8 bases between the germline ends. This CDR3 is 15 amino acids long. CDR1 is SGHAT and CDR2 is FQNNGV in the germline V gene. The chain's CDR3 is CASSRYSSYNSPLHF. CDR3 in DNA: TGTGCCAGCAGCCGGTACAGCTCCTATAATTCACCCCTCCACTTT.